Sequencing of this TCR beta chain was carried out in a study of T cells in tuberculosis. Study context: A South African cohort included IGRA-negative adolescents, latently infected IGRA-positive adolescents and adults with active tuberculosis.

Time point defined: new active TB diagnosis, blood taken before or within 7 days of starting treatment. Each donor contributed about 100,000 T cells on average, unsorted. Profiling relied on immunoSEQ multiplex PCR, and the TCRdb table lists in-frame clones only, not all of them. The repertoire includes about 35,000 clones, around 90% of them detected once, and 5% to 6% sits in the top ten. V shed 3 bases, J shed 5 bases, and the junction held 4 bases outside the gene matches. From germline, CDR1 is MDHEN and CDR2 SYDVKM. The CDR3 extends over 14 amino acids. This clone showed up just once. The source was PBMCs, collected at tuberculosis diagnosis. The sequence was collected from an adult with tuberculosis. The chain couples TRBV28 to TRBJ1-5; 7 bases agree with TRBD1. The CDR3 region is CASSLGRGYQPQHF. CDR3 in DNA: TGTGCCAGCAGTTTGGGCAGGGGGTATCAGCCCCAGCATTTT. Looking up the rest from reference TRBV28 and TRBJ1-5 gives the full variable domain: DVKVTQSSRYLVKRTGEKVFLECVQDMDHENMFWYRQDPGLGLRLIYFSYDVKMKEKGDIPEGYSVSREKKERFSLILESASTNQTSMYLCASSLGRGYQPQHFGDGTRLSIL.